The 5 T cell receptor beta chains presented below share a single source sample, sequenced in a study of shared clonotypes between healthy human individuals. Measured with immunoSEQ multiplex PCR; TCRdb has only the in-frame clones, and not every one. This table has approximately 2,300,000 clones, approximately 90% appearing once. The sample consisted of naive CD4+ T cells from PBMCs. Subset: CD45RA+ positively selected. The receptor source for this set is a man younger than 30 in good health. Some clones in this sample may be carry-over from other donors' samples.

The chain employs TRBV2 and TRBJ2-7; TRBD2 agrees at 13 bases. CDR1 and CDR2 from the germline V gene are SNHLY and FYNNEI. This CDR3 is built from 15 residues. V was pared by 6 bases and J by 2 bases, with 4 bases of the junction left unmatched. The CDR3 bases are TGTGCCAGCAGCGGTACTAGCGGGGGGGCCTACGAGCAGTACTTC. It translates to CASSGTSGGAYEQYF.

V is TRBV19 and J is TRBJ1-4; 9 bases agree with TRBD1. V lost 3 bases and J lost 10; bases outside the gene matches: 18. CDR1 and CDR2 (germline): LNHDA, SQIVND (reference sequence). This CDR3 is 18 amino acids long. The CDR3 DNA reads as TGTGCCAGTAGTATCCCCGGACAGGGGATCATGACGGGGGGAAAACTGTTTTTT. It encodes CASSIPGQGIMTGGKLFF.

Comment on this clone: Other nucleotide sequences in the sample specify the same CDR3. This sequence joins TRBV7-8 and TRBJ2-5; D remains ambiguous. CDR1 is SGHVS and CDR2 is FQNEAQ in the germline V gene. Trimming took 2 bases from V and 2 from J, leaving 9 bases between them. The CDR3 consists of 14 residues. CDR3 loop: CASSLSGYQETQYF. As DNA, the CDR3 is TGTGCCAGCAGCTTATCTGGGTATCAAGAGACCCAGTACTTC.

The chain is built from TRBV5-1 and TRBJ1-2; D is unclear. Germline values: CDR1 SGHRS, CDR2 YFSETQ. The CDR3 consists of 15 residues. Trimming removed 0 bases from V and 7 bases from J, with 16 bases in between. This CDR3 reads CASSLDGPEGGGYTF. In nucleotides, the CDR3 is TGCGCCAGCAGCTTGGACGGTCCCGAGGGCGGTGGCTACACCTTC.

Concerning this clone: The sample holds other DNA sequences that translate to the same CDR3. J is TRBJ2-3 and V is TRBV28, with a weak D call TRBD1 (5 bases). Germline-derived CDR1 and CDR2 are MDHEN and SYDVKM. V lost 3 bases and J 0 bases, leaving 7 bases between the germline ends. CDR3 length: 14 amino acids. This chain's CDR3 is CASSFQGSTDTQYF. The DNA for the CDR3 is TGTGCCAGCAGTTTTCAGGGAAGCACAGATACGCAGTATTTT.